These 21 T cell receptor beta chains originate from one sample sequenced in a study of early T cells in non-severe SARS-CoV-2 infection. MiXCR, run by TCRdb on the 5' RACE reads, gives a single entry per CDR3 protein. The sample includes more than 20,000 distinct CDR3 sequences, 3.5% to 4.5% of them seen just once. Sequencing used whole blood. The receptor source for this set is an adult who was a healthcare worker with PCR-confirmed SARS-CoV-2 infection or an uninfected control (not recorded which).

The CDR3 coding sequence is TGTGCCAGCAGTGAAGGGGGTTGGTACGAGCAGTACTTC. The encoded protein is CASSEGGWYEQYF. The rearrangement joins TRBV6-1 to TRBJ2-7; D gene ambiguous. The germline V gene has CDR1 MNHNS and CDR2 SASEGT. The CDR3 runs 13 residues. V lost 1 base to trimming and J lost 4 bases, with 8 bases between them.

This clonotype is labeled medium-sized. The V and J genes are TRBV27 and TRBJ2-6; TRBD2 is a possible D gene (5 bases). The germline gives CDR1 MNHEY, CDR2 SMNVEV (reference sequence). V was shortened by 5 bases and J by 2 bases, with 19 bases between the two germline ends. The CDR3 totals 18 residues. The CDR3 loop reads CASSPLWTGKPGANVLTF. The CDR3, as DNA: TGTGCCAGCAGTCCCCTTTGGACTGGAAAACCTGGGGCCAACGTCCTGACTTTC. The variable domain in full, completed from reference TRBV27 and TRBJ2-6, reads EAQVTQNPRYLITVTGKKLTVTCSQNMNHEYMSWYRQDPGLGLRQIYYSMNVEVTDKGDVPEGYKVSRKEKRNFPLILESPSPNQTSLYFCASSPLWTGKPGANVLTFGAGSRLTVL.

This clonotype was observed many times. J is TRBJ2-7 and V is TRBV7-3; TRBD2 might be the D (5 bases). V was pared by 5 bases and J by 6 bases, with 17 bases between. This CDR3 is 14 amino acids long. Germline CDR1 and CDR2: SGHTA and FQGTGA. As DNA, the CDR3 is TGTGCCAGCAGCCCTGGACTGAGGTCGGGCGAGCAGTACTTC. Amino acids: CASSPGLRSGEQYF.

This clonotype was recorded at least ten times. This sequence joins TRBV7-6 and TRBJ1-4; perhaps TRBD1 as D (6 bases). Trimming stripped 4 bases from V and 0 bases from J, with 9 bases between. CDR1 SGHVS and CDR2 FNYEAQ come from the germline V gene. The CDR3 is made up of 15 amino acids. The CDR3 nucleotides are TGTGCCAGCAGCTCAAACAGGGCAACTAATGAAAAACTGTTTTTT. Protein: CASSSNRATNEKLFF.

This clonotype was seen at least ten times. V gene TRBV28 combines with J gene TRBJ2-3; 8 bases align to TRBD1. CDR1 and CDR2 from the germline V gene are MDHEN and SYDVKM. V was pared by 3 bases and J by 4 bases, with 6 bases of the junction left unmatched. The CDR3 runs 15 residues. The CDR3 reads CASSFSQGAPDTQYF. For the CDR3, the DNA is TGTGCCAGCAGTTTTAGTCAGGGGGCCCCAGATACGCAGTATTTT. Supplemented by reference TRBV28 and TRBJ2-3, the full variable domain reads DVKVTQSSRYLVKRTGEKVFLECVQDMDHENMFWYRQDPGLGLRLIYFSYDVKMKEKGDIPEGYSVSREKKERFSLILESASTNQTSMYLCASSFSQGAPDTQYFGPGTRLTVL.

This clonotype was counted at least ten times. The chain couples TRBV20-1 to TRBJ2-3; tentatively, D is TRBD1 or TRBD2 (5 bases each). Germline V lookup: CDR1 DFQATT, CDR2 SNEGSKA (reference sequence). This CDR3 region has 12 residues. Trimming removed 7 bases from V and 7 bases from J, with 15 bases in between. The CDR3 DNA reads TGCAGTGGGCTTTGGGGGAGAAATACGCAGTATTTT. It is translated as CSGLWGRNTQYF.

As concerns this clonotype: A clone one base away is much larger, so this may be a read error. The chain recombines TRBV27 with TRBJ2-7, with 7 bases that match TRBD2. The CDR3 length is 16 residues. Germline trimming cut 3 bases from V and 5 bases from J; bases unmatched to any gene: 13. The germline V gene encodes CDR1 MNHEY and CDR2 SMNVEV (reference sequence). CDR3 sequence: CASSFMGGNYPNEQYF. CDR3 in DNA: TGTGCCAGCAGTTTTATGGGAGGGAACTACCCTAACGAGCAGTACTTC.

This clonotype was detected ten times or more. The chain is built from TRBV27 and TRBJ2-3; TRBD2 agrees at 8 bases. Germline V gene sequence: CDR1 MNHEY, CDR2 SMNVEV (reference sequence). With 4 bases clipped from V and 0 bases from J, the junction kept 3 bases outside the gene matches. There are 15 residues in the CDR3. The CDR3 region has the DNA TGTGCCAGCAGTTCTAGCGGGCTGAGCACAGATACGCAGTATTTT. Protein product: CASSSSGLSTDTQYF.

This clonotype was recorded many times. The chain has TRBV7-3 and TRBJ1-6; no firm D call. Trimming shortened V by 5 bases and J by 0 bases, and 11 bases separated the two germline ends. CDR3 size: 16 residues. Germline CDR1 SGHTA, CDR2 FQGTGA. The CDR3, as DNA: TGTGCCAGCAGCCTGGACTCAAGCTCCTATAATTCACCCCTCCACTTT. Protein sequence: CASSLDSSSYNSPLHF.

This clonotype has a count of ten or more. The chain employs TRBV19 and TRBJ2-2, with D maybe TRBD1 (5 bases). Trimming stripped 4 bases from V and 10 bases from J, with 16 bases between. The CDR3 covers 14 residues. Germline CDR1 is LNHDA and CDR2 is SQIVND (reference sequence). The DNA of the CDR3 is TGTGCCAGTAGTAAGGGGTGGGAAAACGCGGAGCTGTTTTTT. It codes for CASSKGWENAELFF. The entire variable domain, with the rest obtained from reference TRBV19 and TRBJ2-2, is as follows: DGGITQSPKYLFRKEGQNVTLSCEQNLNHDAMYWYRQDPGQGLRLIYYSQIVNDFQKGDIAEGYSVSREKKESFPLTVTSAQKNPTAFYLCASSKGWENAELFFGEGSRLTVL.

Many counts were recorded for this clonotype. J is TRBJ2-7 and V is TRBV10-3; maybe TRBD1 (6 bases). Between the trimmed V and J ends, which lost 6 bases and 2 bases, there was a span of 11 bases. Germline loops: CDR1 ENHRY, CDR2 SYGVKD. This CDR3 has 13 amino acids. The DNA for the CDR3 is TGTGCCATCAGCCCGGGACAACCCTACGAGCAGTACTTC. Amino acid sequence: CAISPGQPYEQYF.

In this sample, this clonotype turned up many times. The chain links TRBV7-2 to TRBJ1-2, with D uncertain. The V end was cut by 3 bases, the J end by 4 bases, with 12 bases between. This CDR3 comprises 14 residues. CDR1 is SGHTA and CDR2 is FQGNSA in the germline V gene. The CDR3 spells CASSFSRDFYGYTF. The CDR3 region has the DNA TGTGCCAGCAGCTTCTCACGAGACTTCTATGGCTACACCTTC.

This clonotype was recorded at least ten times. The genes are TRBV7-2 and TRBJ2-7; D is unclear. The CDR3 runs to 13 residues. Trimming shortened V by 0 bases and J by 5 bases, and 8 bases separated the two germline ends. CDR1 SGHTA and CDR2 FQGNSA come from the germline V gene. The CDR3 bases are TGTGCCAGCAGCTTAGCAGTTGCCGACGAGCAGTACTTC. This codes for CASSLAVADEQYF. The variable domain in full, completed from reference TRBV7-2 and TRBJ2-7, reads GAGVSQSPSNKVTEKGKDVELRCDPISGHTALYWYRQSLGQGLEFLIYFQGNSAPDKSGLPSDRFSAERTGGSVSTLTIQRTQQEDSAVYLCASSLAVADEQYFGPGTRLTVT.

This clonotype was seen ten or more times. CDR3 DNA: TGCAGTGCTAGAGACTACAAGGGCTACAATGAGCAGTTCTTC. Its protein product is CSARDYKGYNEQFF. V and J are TRBV20-1 and TRBJ2-1; D gene ambiguous. The CDR3 loop spans 14 amino acids. Trimming stripped 0 bases from V and 3 bases from J, with 9 bases between. CDR1 is DFQATT and CDR2 is SNEGSKA in the germline V gene (reference sequence).

This clonotype was detected many times. The CDR3 DNA reads TGCGCCAGCAGCCAGGACAGGGACAATGAGCAGTTCTTC. Amino acids: CASSQDRDNEQFF. The rearrangement joins TRBV5-1 to TRBJ2-1, with 8 positions matching TRBD1. The germline V gene encodes CDR1 SGHRS and CDR2 YFSETQ. Germline trimming cut 4 bases from V and 5 bases from J; bases unmatched to any gene: 2. This CDR3 is 13 amino acids long.

This clonotype was seen ten or more times. The V call is TRBV20-1, the J call TRBJ1-5; TRBD1 aligns across 8 bases. This CDR3 is 14 amino acids long. V lost 6 bases and J lost 2; bases outside the gene matches: 6. Germline-derived CDR1 and CDR2 are DFQATT and SNEGSKA (reference sequence). The CDR3 nucleotides read TGCAGTGCCTTGGACAGGGAAGGCAATCAGCCCCAGCATTTT. Translated, it gives CSALDREGNQPQHF.

This clonotype showed up many times. The chain is built from TRBV11-2 and TRBJ2-5; TRBD1 might be the D (5 bases). The CDR3 length is 14 residues. V lost 1 base and J 7 bases, leaving 13 bases between the germline ends. The V gene's germline CDR1 is SGHAT and CDR2 FQNNGV. Here the CDR3 reads CASSLGGEVTTQYF. The CDR3 coding sequence is TGTGCCAGCAGCTTAGGGGGCGAAGTAACGACCCAGTACTTC.

This clonotype was seen repeatedly, ten times or more. The chain joins TRBV4-3 to TRBJ2-3; 11 bases map to TRBD2. V gave up 2 bases and J gave up 5 bases; unmatched junction bases: 3. CDR3 length: 15 residues. Germline CDR1 and CDR2: LGHNA and YSLEER. The CDR3 region is CASSQTSGSIDTQYF. The CDR3 region has the DNA TGCGCCAGCAGCCAAACTAGCGGGAGTATAGATACGCAGTATTTT.

There are many counts of this clonotype. V usage is TRBV7-9 and J usage is TRBJ1-5, with D maybe TRBD1 (5 bases). Germline V lookup: CDR1 SEHNR, CDR2 FQNEAQ (reference sequence). CDR3 length: 14 amino acids. The V and J ends lost 5 bases and 7 bases respectively, with 15 bases between them. The CDR3 nucleotides are TGTGCCAGCAGCCCCGCCTCCGGGGGGCAGCCCCAGCATTTT. Its protein product is CASSPASGGQPQHF.

By sample fraction, this clonotype is medium-sized. The J gene is TRBJ2-7, the V gene TRBV28; 11 bases align to TRBD2. The CDR3 is made up of 15 amino acids. From germline, CDR1 is MDHEN and CDR2 SYDVKM. Unmatched junction bases numbered 8, after V lost 5 bases and J lost 5 bases. CDR3 coding DNA: TGTGCCAGCAGTCCCCAACTAGCGGGAGTCCACGAGCAGTACTTC. This sequence encodes CASSPQLAGVHEQYF.

This clonotype was picked up many times. The chain links TRBV6-4 to TRBJ2-2; tentatively, D is TRBD1 (5 bases). The CDR3 spans 16 residues. Germline values: CDR1 MRHNA, CDR2 SNTAGT. V was trimmed by 0 bases and J by 4 bases, leaving 12 bases between them. The CDR3: CASSDSPGKGTGELFF. In DNA form, the CDR3 reads TGTGCCAGCAGTGACTCCCCAGGGAAGGGCACCGGGGAGCTGTTTTTT.